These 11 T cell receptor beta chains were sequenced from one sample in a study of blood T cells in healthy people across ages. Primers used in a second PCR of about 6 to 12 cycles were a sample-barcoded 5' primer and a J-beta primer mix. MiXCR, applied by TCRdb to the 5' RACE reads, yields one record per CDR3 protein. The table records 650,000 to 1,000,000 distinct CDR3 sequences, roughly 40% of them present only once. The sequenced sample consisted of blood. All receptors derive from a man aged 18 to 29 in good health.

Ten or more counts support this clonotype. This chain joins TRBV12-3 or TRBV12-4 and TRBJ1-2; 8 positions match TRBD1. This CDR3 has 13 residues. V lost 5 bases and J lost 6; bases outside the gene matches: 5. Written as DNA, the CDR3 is TGTGCCAGCAGTCCCCGACAGGGGAATGGCTACACCTTC. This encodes CASSPRQGNGYTF.

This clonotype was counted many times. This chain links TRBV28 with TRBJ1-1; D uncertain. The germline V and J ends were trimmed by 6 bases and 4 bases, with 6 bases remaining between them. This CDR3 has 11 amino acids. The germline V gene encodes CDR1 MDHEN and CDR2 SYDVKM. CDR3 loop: CASRRTTEAFF. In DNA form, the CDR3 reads TGTGCCAGCAGACGGACCACTGAAGCTTTCTTT.

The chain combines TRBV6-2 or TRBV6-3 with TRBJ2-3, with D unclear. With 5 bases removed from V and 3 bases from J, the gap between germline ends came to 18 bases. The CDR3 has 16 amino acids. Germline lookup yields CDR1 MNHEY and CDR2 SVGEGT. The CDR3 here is CASSTQPGQTTDTQYF. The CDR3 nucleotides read TGTGCCAGCAGTACCCAACCGGGCCAAACTACAGATACGCAGTATTTT.

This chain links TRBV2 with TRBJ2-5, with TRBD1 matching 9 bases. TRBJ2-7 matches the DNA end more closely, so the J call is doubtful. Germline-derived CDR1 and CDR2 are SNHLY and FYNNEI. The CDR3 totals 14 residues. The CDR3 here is CASSRTGVPYEQYF. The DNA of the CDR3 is TGTGCCAGCAGTCGGACAGGGGTCCCCTACGAGCAGTACTTC.

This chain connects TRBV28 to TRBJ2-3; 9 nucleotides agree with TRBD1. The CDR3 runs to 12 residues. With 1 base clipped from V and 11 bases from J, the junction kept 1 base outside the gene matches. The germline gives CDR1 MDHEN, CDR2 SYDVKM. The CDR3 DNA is TGTGCCAGCAGTTTATCGGGACAGGGGCAGTATTTT. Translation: CASSLSGQGQYF.

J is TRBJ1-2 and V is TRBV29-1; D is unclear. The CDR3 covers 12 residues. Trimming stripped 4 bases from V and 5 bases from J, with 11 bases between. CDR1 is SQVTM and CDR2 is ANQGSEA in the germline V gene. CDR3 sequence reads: CSVGEEGYGYTF. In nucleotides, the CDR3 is TGCAGCGTTGGGGAGGAGGGATATGGCTACACCTTC. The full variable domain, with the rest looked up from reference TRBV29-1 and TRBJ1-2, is SAVISQKPSRDICQRGTSLTIQCQVDSQVTMMFWYRQQPGQSLTLIATANQGSEATYESGFVIDKFPISRPNLTFSTLTVSNMSPEDSSIYLCSVGEEGYGYTFGSGTRLTVV.

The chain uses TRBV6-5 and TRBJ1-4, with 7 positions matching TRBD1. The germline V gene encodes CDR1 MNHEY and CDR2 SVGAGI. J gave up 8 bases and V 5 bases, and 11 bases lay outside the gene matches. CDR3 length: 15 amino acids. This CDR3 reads CASSTTAGTAEKLFF. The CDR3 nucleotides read TGTGCCAGCAGTACAACCGCCGGGACAGCCGAAAAACTGTTTTTT.

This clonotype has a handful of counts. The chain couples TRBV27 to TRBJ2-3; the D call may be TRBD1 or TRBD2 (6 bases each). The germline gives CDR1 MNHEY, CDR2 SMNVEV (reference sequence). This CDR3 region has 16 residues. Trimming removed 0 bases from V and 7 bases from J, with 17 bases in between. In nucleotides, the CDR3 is TGTGCCAGCAGTTTATCGACAGGCGGGGCGGGGAATACGCAGTATTTT. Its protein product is CASSLSTGGAGNTQYF.

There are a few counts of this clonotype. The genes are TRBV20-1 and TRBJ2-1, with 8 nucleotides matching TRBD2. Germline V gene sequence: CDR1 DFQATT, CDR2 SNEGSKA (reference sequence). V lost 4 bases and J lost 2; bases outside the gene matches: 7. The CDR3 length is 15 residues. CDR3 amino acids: CSAISTGGTYNEQFF. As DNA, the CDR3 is TGCAGTGCTATTTCTACGGGGGGGACCTACAATGAGCAGTTCTTC.

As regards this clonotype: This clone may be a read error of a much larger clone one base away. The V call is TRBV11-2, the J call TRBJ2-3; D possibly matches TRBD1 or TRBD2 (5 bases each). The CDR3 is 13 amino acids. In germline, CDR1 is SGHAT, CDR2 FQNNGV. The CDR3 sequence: CAGSQVGADTQYF. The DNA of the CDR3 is TGTGCCGGCAGCCAAGTGGGGGCAGATACGCAGTATTTT.

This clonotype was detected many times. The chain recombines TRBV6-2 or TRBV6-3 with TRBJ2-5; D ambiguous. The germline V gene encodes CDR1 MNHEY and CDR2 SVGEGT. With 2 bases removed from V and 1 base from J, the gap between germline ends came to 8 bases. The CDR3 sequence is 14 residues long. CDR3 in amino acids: CASSYDRTQETQYF. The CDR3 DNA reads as TGTGCCAGCAGTTACGATCGAACCCAAGAGACCCAGTACTTC.